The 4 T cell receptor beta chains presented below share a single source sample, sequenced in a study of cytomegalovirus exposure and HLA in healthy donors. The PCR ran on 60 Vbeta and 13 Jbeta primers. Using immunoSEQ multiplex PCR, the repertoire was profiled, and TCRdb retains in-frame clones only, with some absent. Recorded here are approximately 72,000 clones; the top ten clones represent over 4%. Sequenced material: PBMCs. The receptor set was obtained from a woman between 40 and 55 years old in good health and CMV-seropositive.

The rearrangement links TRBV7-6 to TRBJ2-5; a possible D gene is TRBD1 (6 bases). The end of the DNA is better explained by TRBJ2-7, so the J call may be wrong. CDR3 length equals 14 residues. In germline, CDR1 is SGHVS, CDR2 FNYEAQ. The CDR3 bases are TGTGCCAGCAGCTTGACAGGCCAAATCTACGAGCAGTACTTC. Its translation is CASSLTGQIYEQYF.

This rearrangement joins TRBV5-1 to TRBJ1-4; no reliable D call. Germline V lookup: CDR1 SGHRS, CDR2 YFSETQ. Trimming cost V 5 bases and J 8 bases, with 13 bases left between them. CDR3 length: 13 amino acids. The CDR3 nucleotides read TGCGCCAGCAGAGCGAAGAACAACGAAAAACTGTTTTTT. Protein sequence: CASRAKNNEKLFF.

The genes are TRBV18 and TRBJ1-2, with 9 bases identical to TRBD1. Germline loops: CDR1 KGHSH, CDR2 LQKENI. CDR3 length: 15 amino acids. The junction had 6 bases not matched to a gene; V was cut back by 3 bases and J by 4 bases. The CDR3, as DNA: TGTGCCAGCTCACCCTCCAGGGACAGGGTCTATGGCTACACCTTC. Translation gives CASSPSRDRVYGYTF.

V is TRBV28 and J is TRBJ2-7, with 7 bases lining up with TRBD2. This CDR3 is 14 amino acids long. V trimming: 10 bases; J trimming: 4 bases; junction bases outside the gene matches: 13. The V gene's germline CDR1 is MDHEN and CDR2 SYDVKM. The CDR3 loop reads CAIKKAGRGYEQYF. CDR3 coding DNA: TGTGCCATCAAGAAGGCAGGGAGGGGATACGAGCAGTACTTC.